In its sample, the clone carrying this T cell receptor (beta chain) was seen a few times. No antigen is known for it. The data belong to a study of T-cell reconstitution after alpha-beta-depleted transplantation in children. Unique molecular identifiers were built into the TCRbeta library. TCRdb re-called the PCR reads through MiXCR, storing one row per CDR3 protein. The sample lists fewer than 250,000 distinct CDR3 sequences; 17% were seen once. Study results and caveats: Counts and diversity of T cells one year after transplant came mostly from newly produced T cells. It was reported that alpha-beta T cells came from several hundred expanded graft clones (about two months after transplant).

This sequence was found in a male patient between 2 and 15 years old who had a stem cell transplant for acute lymphoblastic leukemia, so the T cells may come from the graft donor. Specimen: PBMCs, mostly from graft donor cells, collected 360 days after TCRalphabeta/CD19-depleted stem cell transplant.

Here the CDR3 reads CASSSGDSRTGELFF. The CDR3 DNA reads TGTGCCAGCAGCTCCGGGGACTCTCGCACCGGGGAGCTGTTTTTT. The J gene is TRBJ2-2, the V gene TRBV3-1; possibly TRBD2 for D (6 bases). Germline values: CDR1 LGHDT, CDR2 YNNKEL (reference sequence). This CDR3 is 15 amino acids long. V lost 5 bases and J lost 4, with 14 bases in between.